The 30 T cell receptor beta chains below were found in one sample sequenced in a study of blood T cells in healthy people across ages. Primers used in a second PCR of about 7 to 12 cycles were a sample-barcoded 5' primer and a J-beta primer mix. Each CDR3 protein gets one entry after TCRdb re-called the 5' RACE reads with MiXCR. The sample includes 550,000 to 650,000 distinct CDR3 sequences, about 28% seen only once; the top ten take 15% to 19%. The source material was blood. The receptor source for this set is a woman aged 80 or over in good health.

This chain uses TRBV2 with TRBJ2-1, with 9 positions matching TRBD1. The DNA matches TRBJ2-7 better at its end, which makes the J call doubtful. Per the germline V gene, CDR1 is SNHLY and CDR2 is FYNNEI. The CDR3 length is 15 residues. In DNA form, the CDR3 reads TGTGCCAGCAGTGAAGGGGGACAGGGTACCTACGAGCAGTACTTC. It translates to CASSEGGQGTYEQYF.

A note on this clonotype: A much larger clone differs by one base, so this may be a read error. This chain uses TRBV20-1 with TRBJ2-3, with TRBD2 matching over 8 bases. CDR1 and CDR2 from the germline V gene are DFQATT and SNEGSKA (reference sequence). This CDR3 is built from 14 residues. CDR3 DNA: TGCAGTGTTAGAGGTCCGGGGGGGCCAGATACGCAGTATTTT. Translating gives CSVRGPGGPDTQYF.

Details on this clonotype: A much more abundant neighbour one base away suggests this may be a read error. This chain uses TRBV5-1 with TRBJ2-4; possibly TRBD1 or TRBD2 for D (5 bases each). The J call could be wrong; TRBJ2-7 is a better fit for the DNA end. The CDR3 sequence is 13 residues long. Germline V gene data show CDR1 as SGHRS and CDR2 as YFSETQ. CDR3 nucleotides: TGCGCCAGCGCTGTTGGGGACGCTGGCGAGCAGTACTTC. This sequence encodes CASAVGDAGEQYF.

The DNA for the CDR3 is TGTGCCATCAGTGGGGCAGGGGGGAGCTATGGCTACACCTTC. It encodes CAISGAGGSYGYTF. J is TRBJ1-2 and V is TRBV10-3; 7 bases line up with TRBD1. With V trimmed by 4 bases and J by 4 bases, 6 bases remained unmatched. Germline V gene sequence: CDR1 ENHRY, CDR2 SYGVKD. The CDR3 runs 14 residues.

This clonotype came up many times. J is TRBJ1-4 and V is TRBV7-9; TRBD1 aligns across 8 bases. This CDR3 contains 15 residues. V shed 4 bases and J 6 bases; nucleotides not matched to a gene: 7. In germline, CDR1 is SEHNR, CDR2 FQNEAQ (reference sequence). The CDR3 reads CASSSPRGRYEKLFF. CDR3 bases: TGTGCCAGCAGCTCCCCCAGGGGGCGGTATGAAAAACTGTTTTTT.

In regard to this clonotype: One end of the junction varies from germline; a read error may be responsible. The chain couples TRBV27 to TRBJ1-5; D gene unclear. The CDR3 runs to 12 residues. Germline loops: CDR1 MNHEY, CDR2 SMNVEV (reference sequence). Written as DNA, the CDR3 is TGTGCCAGCAGTTCCAGCAATCGGCCCCAGCATTTT. This translates into CASSSSNRPQHF.

Turning to this clonotype: A single base separates this from a much larger clone, so it may be a read error. The rearrangement uses TRBV7-2 and TRBJ1-4; D gene uncertain. Germline V lookup: CDR1 SGHTA, CDR2 FQGNSA. The CDR3 loop spans 12 amino acids. CDR3 bases: TGTGCCAACAGCACCCGGGCGGGGAAACTGTTTTTT. Its protein product is CANSTRAGKLFF.

This clonotype was recorded at least ten times. A read error may be the cause here, since a much bigger clone is one base away. V usage is TRBV15 and J usage is TRBJ2-1, with D maybe TRBD1 (5 bases). The ends were cut back, 4 bases at V and 8 bases at J, with 18 bases in the middle. Germline values: CDR1 LNHNV, CDR2 YYDKDF (reference sequence). This CDR3 is built from 15 residues. DNA of the CDR3: TGTGCCACCAGCACCAGGACAACTATATGCCATGAGCAGTTCTTC. It translates to CATSTRTTICHEQFF.

V gene TRBV7-8 combines with J gene TRBJ2-1; 10 bases fit TRBD2. The germline gives CDR1 SGHVS, CDR2 FQNEAQ. CDR3 length equals 15 residues. V shed 4 bases and J 4 bases; nucleotides not matched to a gene: 4. CDR3 DNA: TGTGCCAGCAGCTATAGCGGGGGGCGTTACAATGAGCAGTTCTTC. Its protein product is CASSYSGGRYNEQFF. Full variable domain (missing parts from reference TRBV7-8 and TRBJ2-1): GAGVSQSPRYKVAKRGQDVALRCDPISGHVSLFWYQQALGQGPEFLTYFQNEAQLDKSGLPSDRFFAERPEGSVSTLKIQRTQQEDSAVYLCASSYSGGRYNEQFFGPGTRLTVL.

As to this clonotype: The junction does not match germline at one end; this may be a read error. The J gene is TRBJ2-5, the V gene TRBV28; 12 bases fit TRBD2. The CDR3 extends over 16 amino acids. CDR1 and CDR2 from the germline V gene are MDHEN and SYDVKM. The CDR3 protein is CATSDAGLAGGETQYF. CDR3 DNA sequence: TGTGCCACCAGTGACGCGGGACTAGCGGGCGGAGAGACCCAGTACTTC.

V gene TRBV15 combines with J gene TRBJ2-1, with no clear D. This CDR3 is 16 amino acids long. Germline loops: CDR1 LNHNV, CDR2 YYDKDF (reference sequence). V shed 0 bases and J shed 0 bases, with 9 bases lying between them. Written as DNA, the CDR3 is TGTGCCACCAGCAGAGATTTAGCATTCTCCTACAATGAGCAGTTCTTC. It is translated as CATSRDLAFSYNEQFF.

Turning to this clonotype: One base away lies a much larger clone, so this may be a sequencing read error. This sequence joins TRBV12-3 or TRBV12-4 and TRBJ1-2, with D perhaps matching TRBD1 (5 bases). Trimming removed 3 bases from V and 3 bases from J, with 11 bases in between. This CDR3 has 14 amino acids. CDR3 loop: CASSLGEVHYGYTF. The CDR3 coding sequence is TGTGCCAGCAGTTTGGGGGAAGTCCACTATGGCTACACCTTC.

The chain joins TRBV7-8 to TRBJ1-3; the D gene is possibly TRBD1 (5 bases). Germline CDR1 is SGHVS and CDR2 is FQNEAQ. The CDR3 covers 14 residues. Deletions cut 3 bases from V and 2 bases from J, with 8 bases between. The CDR3 loop reads CASSFRGPGNTIYF. The CDR3 coding sequence is TGTGCCAGCAGCTTTAGGGGCCCTGGAAACACCATATATTTT.

This clonotype occurred many times. CDR3 nucleotide sequence: TGTGCCAGCTCTACCACCAATAGCGGGGGCCTCTACGAGCAGTACTTC. Its protein is CASSTTNSGGLYEQYF. The V gene is TRBV18, the J gene TRBJ2-7; 9 nucleotides line up with TRBD2. Germline V lookup: CDR1 KGHSH, CDR2 LQKENI. CDR3 length: 16 amino acids. Losses at the gene ends were 6 bases for V and 3 bases for J; bases not matched to a gene: 12.

The V call is TRBV7-9, the J call TRBJ2-5, with a weak D call TRBD2 (5 bases). This CDR3 has 16 amino acids. Trimming pared 8 bases from V and 11 bases from J, leaving 30 bases between. Germline V lookup: CDR1 SEHNR, CDR2 FQNEAQ (reference sequence). The CDR3 region has the DNA TGTGCCAGCGGCTCTCTATCCCAAACCCGGGGAAATGAGCAGTACTTC. It is translated as CASGSLSQTRGNEQYF.

A note on this clonotype: This may be a read error: a much more frequent sequence differs by one nucleotide. The chain has TRBV5-1 and TRBJ2-1, with 8 bases identical to TRBD2. The CDR3 covers 16 residues. From germline, CDR1 is SGHRS and CDR2 YFSETQ. Trimming removed 0 bases from V and 13 bases from J; junction bases left unmatched: 15. The CDR3 spells CASSLGASGYQETQFF. CDR3 nucleotides: TGCGCCAGCAGCTTGGGGGCTAGCGGGTACCAAGAGACCCAGTTCTTC.

This clonotype appeared many times. The chain combines TRBV20-1 with TRBJ2-5; unclear D gene. CDR1 and CDR2 (germline): DFQATT, SNEGSKA (reference sequence). Trimming cost V 0 bases and J 5 bases, with 13 bases left between them. CDR3 length equals 14 residues. The CDR3 here is CSARDGGSWETQYF. CDR3 nucleotides: TGCAGTGCTAGAGATGGTGGGTCTTGGGAGACCCAGTACTTC.

This clonotype has at least ten counts. The rearrangement joins TRBV10-3 to TRBJ2-7, with unresolved D. V gave up 3 bases and J gave up 0 bases, with 12 bases separating them. The CDR3 is made up of 15 amino acids. Germline values: CDR1 ENHRY, CDR2 SYGVKD. CDR3 nucleotides: TGTGCCATCAGTGATTCGACGGCTGGCTCCTACGAGCAGTACTTC. As protein: CAISDSTAGSYEQYF.

The V gene is TRBV29-1, the J gene TRBJ2-1; 7 bases line up with TRBD1. Germline lookup yields CDR1 SQVTM and CDR2 ANQGSEA. V shed 7 bases, J shed 4 bases, and the junction held 10 bases outside the gene matches. This CDR3 has 14 residues. The CDR3 is CSGTDRLRYNEQFF. The CDR3 DNA reads TGCAGCGGGACGGACAGGCTCAGGTACAATGAGCAGTTCTTC.

This clonotype came up many times. Mismatch with germline at one junction end may stem from a read error. This chain connects TRBV7-7 to TRBJ2-1; 10 bases align to TRBD1. Germline V gives CDR1 SSHAT, CDR2 FNYEAQ (reference sequence). The CDR3 totals 16 residues. This chain's CDR3 is CASSPLDRGGYNEQFF. The CDR3 DNA is TGTGCTAGCAGCCCGCTGGACAGGGGGGGCTACAATGAGCAGTTCTTC.

This sequence joins TRBV6-1 and TRBJ2-5, with 7 bases lining up with TRBD1. The CDR3 totals 16 residues. J was trimmed by 11 bases and V by 8 bases; bases with no gene match: 23. The germline V gene encodes CDR1 MNHNS and CDR2 SASEGT. Written as DNA, the CDR3 is TGTGCCAGCGGTGCCTCCGGGGCAGGGGGTATGGGGGAGCAGTACTTC. As protein: CASGASGAGGMGEQYF.

This clonotype was observed many times. V is TRBV24-1 and J is TRBJ2-6; D remains ambiguous. The CDR3 is 15 amino acids. V was shortened by 3 bases and J by 0 bases, with 5 bases between the two germline ends. The germline V gene encodes CDR1 KGHDR and CDR2 SFDVKD. CDR3 nucleotides: TGTGCCACCAGTGATATGAGCTCTGGGGCCAACGTCCTGACTTTC. Its translation: CATSDMSSGANVLTF.

To note about this clonotype: A much larger clone lies one base from this, so it may be a read error. V and J are TRBV2 and TRBJ2-5; 7 nucleotides line up with TRBD2. The CDR3 runs 12 residues. Germline V lookup: CDR1 SNHLY, CDR2 FYNNEI. CDR3 coding DNA: TGTGCCAGCACACGGCTAGCGGAGACCCGGTACTTC. Protein product: CASTRLAETRYF.

J is TRBJ1-6 and V is TRBV3-1; D is uncertain. Looked up from germline, CDR1 is LGHDT and CDR2 is YNNKEL (reference sequence). V lost 8 bases, J lost 5 bases, and 10 bases lay in between. The CDR3 sequence is 13 residues long. This chain's CDR3 is CASRGKNNSPLHF. The CDR3 DNA reads TGTGCCAGCCGTGGCAAAAATAATTCACCCCTCCACTTT. Together with reference TRBV3-1 and TRBJ1-6, the CDR3 gives the full variable domain: DTAVSQTPKYLVTQMGNDKSIKCEQNLGHDTMYWYKQDSKKFLKIMFSYNNKELIINETVPNRFSPKSPDKAHLNLHINSLELGDSAVYFCASRGKNNSPLHFGNGTRLTVT.

The chain links TRBV7-2 to TRBJ2-4; a weak D match, TRBD2 (7 bases). The J call could be wrong; TRBJ2-7 is a better fit for the DNA end. The CDR3 consists of 15 residues. The germline V gene has CDR1 SGHTA and CDR2 FQGNSA. The CDR3 sequence: CASSPEGGAIYEQYF. The CDR3 bases are TGTGCCAGCAGCCCCGAAGGGGGGGCAATCTACGAGCAGTACTTC.

The chain is built from TRBV28 and TRBJ2-5, with 7 positions matching TRBD2. Trimming took 3 bases from V and 11 from J; bases not matched to a gene: 6. From germline, CDR1 is MDHEN and CDR2 SYDVKM. This CDR3 region has 12 residues. Here the CDR3 DNA reads TGTGCCAGCAGTTTCTCTAGCGGCCAGCAGTACTTC. This codes for CASSFSSGQQYF.

The chain couples TRBV5-1 to TRBJ2-7, with 9 positions matching TRBD2. The J call may be in error: the DNA end matches TRBJ2-5 better. Germline V gene sequence: CDR1 SGHRS, CDR2 YFSETQ. The CDR3 extends over 14 amino acids. The chain's CDR3 is CASSTGGGGETQYF. The CDR3 DNA follows: TGCGCCAGCAGCACTGGCGGGGGGGGAGAGACCCAGTACTTC.

This clonotype has more than one count but fewer than ten. A much larger clone differs from this one at a single base, so this may be a read error. The CDR3 DNA reads TGTGCCTGCAGCCCAGACAGCGAGCAGTACTTC. Residues: CACSPDSEQYF. The V gene is TRBV7-2, the J gene TRBJ2-5; D possibly corresponds to TRBD1 (5 bases). TRBJ2-7 explains the end of the DNA better; the J call may be wrong. The germline CDR1 and CDR2 sequences are SGHTA and FQGNSA. CDR3 length: 11 residues.

The J gene is TRBJ2-7, the V gene TRBV5-1; 7 bases agree with TRBD1. V lost 4 bases and J lost 6; bases outside the gene matches: 10. This CDR3 spans 14 amino acids. Germline V lookup: CDR1 SGHRS, CDR2 YFSETQ. As DNA, the CDR3 is TGCGCCAGCAGCCAGGGACAGCCGGGGAGCGAGCAGTACTTC. Its protein product is CASSQGQPGSEQYF.

In the case of this clonotype: One end of the junction does not line up with germline, which may come from a read error. The rearrangement uses TRBV5-1 and TRBJ2-7; D is ambiguous. The CDR3 totals 13 residues. The germline CDR1 and CDR2 sequences are SGHRS and YFSETQ. CDR3 DNA: TGTGCCAGCAGCTTGGAGCCGTTATCCGAGCAGTACTTC. It codes for CASSLEPLSEQYF.